The T cell receptor (beta chain) under discussion was sequenced for a study of T cell changes during pregnancy in multiple sclerosis. TCRdb keeps only in-frame clones here, not all; method: immunoSEQ multiplex PCR. The table records 9,000 to 10,000 clones, over 80% of them present only once. Germline V gives CDR1 SGDLS, CDR2 YYNGEE. V was pared by 2 bases and J by 1 base, with 16 bases between. This CDR3 comprises 17 residues. The sequences come from CD8+ T cells from peripheral blood mononuclear cells, collected in the third trimester of pregnancy. The chain uses TRBV9 and TRBJ2-1; D may be TRBD2 (5 bases). The sequence came from a female donor in good health, enrolled as a control in a pregnancy study. For the CDR3, the DNA is TGTGCCAGCAGCGTGCCCCTAGGGAGAGAGTCCTACAATGAGCAGTTCTTC. Translating gives CASSVPLGRESYNEQFF.